This entry concerns a single T cell receptor (beta chain). As yet, its antigen is unknown. The data are from a study of T cell clonotyping in hematopoietic cell transplantation. Study-level information: Cytoreduction preceded collection of pretransplant recipient samples. Overall study findings and caveats: After transplant, recipient diversity fell while pathologically expanded clonotypes grew through day 180.

Repertoires were generated with immunoSEQ multiplex PCR, while TCRdb's copy carries only in-frame clones and drops some. Found here are around 7,000 clones, 85% to 90% of them singletons; the top ten hold about 4%. Time point of the sample: recipient sample about 28 days before transplant, after cytoreduction. The germline CDR1 and CDR2 sequences are MGHRA and YSYEKL. This CDR3 comprises 15 residues. Trimming left V 0 bases short and J 3 bases short, with 11 bases between. This TCR came from a man aged 30 to 45 with acute myeloid leukemia. Some clones in this sample may be carry-over from other donors' samples. Sequencing used peripheral blood mononuclear cells, obtained before stem cell transplant. This chain connects TRBV4-1 to TRBJ1-2; the D is unclear. The CDR3 sequence: CASSQDQGLHYGYTF. In nucleotides, the CDR3 is TGCGCCAGCAGCCAAGATCAAGGGCTGCACTATGGCTACACCTTC.